The clone carrying this T cell receptor beta chain came up once. Its antigen remains unidentified. The sample is drawn from a study of cytomegalovirus exposure and HLA in healthy donors. Findings and limits, study-wide: There were around 160 TCR beta chains listed as cytomegalovirus-associated.

The PCR was carried out with 60 Vbeta primers and 13 Jbeta primers. Produced via immunoSEQ multiplex PCR; TCRdb's table is partial and in-frame only. This sample has about 92,000 clones, with approximately 84% found just once. Germline V gene lookup returns CDR1 MNHEY and CDR2 SMNVEV (reference sequence). The CDR3 has 16 amino acids. Between the trimmed V and J ends, which lost 5 bases and 7 bases, there was a span of 23 bases. The rearrangement joins TRBV27 to TRBJ1-1, with D perhaps matching TRBD1 (5 bases). The TCR sequence derives from a girl aged 2 to 10 in good health and CMV-seropositive. Sequences were obtained from PBMCs. CDR3 sequence reads: CASSPRDFKGSVEAFF. The CDR3 DNA reads TGTGCCAGCAGTCCCCGGGACTTTAAAGGGAGTGTTGAAGCTTTCTTT.